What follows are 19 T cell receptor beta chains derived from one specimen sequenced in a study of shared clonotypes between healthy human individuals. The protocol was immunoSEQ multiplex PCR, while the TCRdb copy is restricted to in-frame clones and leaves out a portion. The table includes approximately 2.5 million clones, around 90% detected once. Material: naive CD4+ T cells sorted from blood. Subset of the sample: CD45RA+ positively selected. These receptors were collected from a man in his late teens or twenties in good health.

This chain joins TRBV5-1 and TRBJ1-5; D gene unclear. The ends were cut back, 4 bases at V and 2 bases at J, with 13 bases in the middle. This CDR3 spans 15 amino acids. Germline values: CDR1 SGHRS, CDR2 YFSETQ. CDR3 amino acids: CASSASGVGNQPQHF. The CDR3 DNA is TGCGCCAGCAGCGCATCAGGCGTGGGCAATCAGCCCCAGCATTTT.

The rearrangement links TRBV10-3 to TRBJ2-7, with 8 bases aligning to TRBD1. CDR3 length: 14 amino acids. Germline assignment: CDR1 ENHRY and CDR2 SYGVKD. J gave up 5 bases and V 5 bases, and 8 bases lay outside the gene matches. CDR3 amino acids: CAISTRTGMNEQYF. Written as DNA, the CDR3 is TGTGCCATCAGTACGCGGACAGGGATGAACGAGCAGTACTTC.

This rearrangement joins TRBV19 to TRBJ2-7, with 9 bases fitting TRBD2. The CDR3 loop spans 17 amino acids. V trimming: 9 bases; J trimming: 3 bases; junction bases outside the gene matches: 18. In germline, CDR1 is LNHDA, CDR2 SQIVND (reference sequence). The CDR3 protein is CARPPGLAGGTYYEQYF. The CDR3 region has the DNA TGTGCCAGACCTCCGGGACTAGCTGGGGGGACCTACTACGAGCAGTACTTC.

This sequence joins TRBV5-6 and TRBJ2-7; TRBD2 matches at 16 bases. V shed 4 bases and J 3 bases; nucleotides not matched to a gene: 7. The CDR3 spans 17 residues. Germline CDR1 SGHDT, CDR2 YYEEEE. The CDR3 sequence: CASSAGTSGRASYEQYF. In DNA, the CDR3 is TGTGCCAGCAGCGCCGGGACTAGCGGGAGGGCCAGCTACGAGCAGTACTTC. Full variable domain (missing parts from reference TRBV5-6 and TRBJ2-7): DAGVTQSPTHLIKTRGQQVTLRCSPKSGHDTVSWYQQALGQGPQFIFQYYEEEERQRGNFPDRFSGHQFPNYSSELNVNALLLGDSALYLCASSAGTSGRASYEQYFGPGTRLTVT.

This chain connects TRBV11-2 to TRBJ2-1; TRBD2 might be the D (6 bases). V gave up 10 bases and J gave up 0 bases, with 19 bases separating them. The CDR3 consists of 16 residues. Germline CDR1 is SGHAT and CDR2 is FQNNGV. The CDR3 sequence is CATRGPGLSSYNEQFF. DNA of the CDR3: TGTGCCACTAGGGGACCGGGACTCAGCTCCTACAATGAGCAGTTCTTC.

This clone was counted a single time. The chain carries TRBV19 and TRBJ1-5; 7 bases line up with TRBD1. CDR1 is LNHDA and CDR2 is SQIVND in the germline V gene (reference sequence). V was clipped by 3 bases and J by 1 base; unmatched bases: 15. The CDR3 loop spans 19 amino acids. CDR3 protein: CASSIYSRQGRGSNQPQHF. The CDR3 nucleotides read TGTGCCAGTAGTATTTATAGTCGACAGGGCAGAGGAAGCAATCAGCCCCAGCATTTT.

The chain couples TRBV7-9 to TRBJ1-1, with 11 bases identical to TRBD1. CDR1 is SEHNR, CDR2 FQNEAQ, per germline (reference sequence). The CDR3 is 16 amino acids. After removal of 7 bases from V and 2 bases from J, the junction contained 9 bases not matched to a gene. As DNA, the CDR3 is TGTGCCAGCACGTTATCCGGGACAGGGGGTAACACTGAAGCTTTCTTT. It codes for CASTLSGTGGNTEAFF.

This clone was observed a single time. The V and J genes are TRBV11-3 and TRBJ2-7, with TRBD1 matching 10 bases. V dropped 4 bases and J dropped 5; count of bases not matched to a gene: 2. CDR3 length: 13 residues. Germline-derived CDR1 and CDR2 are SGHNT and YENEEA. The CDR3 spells CASSWDRGDEQYF. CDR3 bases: TGTGCCAGCAGCTGGGACAGGGGCGACGAGCAGTACTTC.

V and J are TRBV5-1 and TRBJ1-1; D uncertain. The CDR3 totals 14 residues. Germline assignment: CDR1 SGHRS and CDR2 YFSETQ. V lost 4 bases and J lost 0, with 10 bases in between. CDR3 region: CASSEQDVNTEAFF. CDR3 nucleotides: TGCGCCAGCAGCGAACAAGATGTGAACACTGAAGCTTTCTTT.

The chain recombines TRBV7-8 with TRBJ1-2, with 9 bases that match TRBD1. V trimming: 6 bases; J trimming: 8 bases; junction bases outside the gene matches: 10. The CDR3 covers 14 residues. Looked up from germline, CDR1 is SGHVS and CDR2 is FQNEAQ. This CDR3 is CASSPTGGARGYTF. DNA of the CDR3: TGTGCCAGCAGTCCTACAGGGGGCGCCCGGGGCTACACCTTC.

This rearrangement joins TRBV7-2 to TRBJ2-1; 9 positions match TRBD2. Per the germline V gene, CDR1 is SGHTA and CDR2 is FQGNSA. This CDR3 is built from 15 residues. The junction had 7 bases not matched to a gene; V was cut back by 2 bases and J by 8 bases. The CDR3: CASSLMASGKDEQFF. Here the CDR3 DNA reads TGTGCCAGCAGCTTAATGGCTAGCGGGAAAGATGAGCAGTTCTTC.

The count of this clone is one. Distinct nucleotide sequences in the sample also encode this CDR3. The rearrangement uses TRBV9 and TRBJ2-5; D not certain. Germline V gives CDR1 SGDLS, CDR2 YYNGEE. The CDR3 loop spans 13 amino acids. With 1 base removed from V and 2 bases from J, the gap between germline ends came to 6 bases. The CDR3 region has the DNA TGTGCCAGCAGCGTAACCGATCAAGAGACCCAGTACTTC. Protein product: CASSVTDQETQYF.

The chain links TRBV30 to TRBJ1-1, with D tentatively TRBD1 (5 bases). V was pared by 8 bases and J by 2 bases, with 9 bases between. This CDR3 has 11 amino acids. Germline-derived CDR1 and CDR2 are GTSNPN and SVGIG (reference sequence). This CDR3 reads CAVRANTEAFF. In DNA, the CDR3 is TGTGCCGTCAGGGCTAACACTGAAGCTTTCTTT.

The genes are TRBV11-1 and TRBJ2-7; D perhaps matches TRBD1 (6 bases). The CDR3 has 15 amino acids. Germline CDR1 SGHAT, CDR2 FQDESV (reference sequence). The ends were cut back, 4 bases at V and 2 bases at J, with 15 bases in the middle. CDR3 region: CASSSDRTFTYEQYF. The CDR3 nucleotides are TGTGCCAGCAGCTCTGACAGGACTTTTACCTACGAGCAGTACTTC.

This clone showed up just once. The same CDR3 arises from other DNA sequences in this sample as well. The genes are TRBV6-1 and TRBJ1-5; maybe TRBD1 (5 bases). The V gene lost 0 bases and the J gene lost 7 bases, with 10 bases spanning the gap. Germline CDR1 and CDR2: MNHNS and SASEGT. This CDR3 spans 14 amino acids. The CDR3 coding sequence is TGTGCCAGCAGTGAAGCCCAGGGAGCGCAGCCCCAGCATTTT. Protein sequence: CASSEAQGAQPQHF.

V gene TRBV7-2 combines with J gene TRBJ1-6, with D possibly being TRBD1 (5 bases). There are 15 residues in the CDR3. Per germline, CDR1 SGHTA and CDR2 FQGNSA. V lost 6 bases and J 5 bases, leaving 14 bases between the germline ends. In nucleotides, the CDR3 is TGTGCCAGCAGTCCCAGACAGCTTAATAATTCACCCCTCCACTTT. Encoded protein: CASSPRQLNNSPLHF.

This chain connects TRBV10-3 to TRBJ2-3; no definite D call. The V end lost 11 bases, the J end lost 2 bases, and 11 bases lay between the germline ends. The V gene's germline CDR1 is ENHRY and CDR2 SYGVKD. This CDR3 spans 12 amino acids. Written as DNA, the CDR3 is TGTGCCGCGAGCACACACACAGATACGCAGTATTTT. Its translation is CAASTHTDTQYF.

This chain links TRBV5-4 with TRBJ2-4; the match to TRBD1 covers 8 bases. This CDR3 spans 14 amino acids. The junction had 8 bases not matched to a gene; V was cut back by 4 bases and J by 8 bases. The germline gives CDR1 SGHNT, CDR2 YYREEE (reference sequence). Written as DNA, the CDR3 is TGTGCCAGCAGCCACGGGACAGGACGGGACATTCAGTACTTC. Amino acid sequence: CASSHGTGRDIQYF.

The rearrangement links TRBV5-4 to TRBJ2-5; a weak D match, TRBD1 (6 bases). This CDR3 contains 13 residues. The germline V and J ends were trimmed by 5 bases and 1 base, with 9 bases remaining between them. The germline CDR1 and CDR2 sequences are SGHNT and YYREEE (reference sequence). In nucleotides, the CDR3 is TGTGCCAGCAGTAGGGACATCCAAGAGACCCAGTACTTC. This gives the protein CASSRDIQETQYF. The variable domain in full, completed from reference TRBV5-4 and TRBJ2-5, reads ETGVTQSPTHLIKTRGQQVTLRCSSQSGHNTVSWYQQALGQGPQFIFQYYREEENGRGNFPPRFSGLQFPNYSSELNVNALELDDSALYLCASSRDIQETQYFGPGTRLLVL.